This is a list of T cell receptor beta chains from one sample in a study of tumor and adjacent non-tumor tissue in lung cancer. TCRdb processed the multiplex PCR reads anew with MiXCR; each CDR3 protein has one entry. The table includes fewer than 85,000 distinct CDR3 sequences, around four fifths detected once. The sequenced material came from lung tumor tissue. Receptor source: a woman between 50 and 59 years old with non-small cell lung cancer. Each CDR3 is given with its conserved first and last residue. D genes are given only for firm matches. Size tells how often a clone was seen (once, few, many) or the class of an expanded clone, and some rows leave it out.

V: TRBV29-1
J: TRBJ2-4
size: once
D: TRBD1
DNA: TGCAGCGCTCTACAGGGGACCAAAAACATTCAGTATTTC
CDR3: CSALQGTKNIQYF

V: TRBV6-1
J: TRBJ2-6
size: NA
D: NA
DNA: TGTGCCATCAGTGTAGGAGCCTCTGGGGTCAACGTCCTGACTTTC
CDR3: CAISVGASGVNVLTF

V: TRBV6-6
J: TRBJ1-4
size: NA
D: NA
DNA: TGTGCCAGCAGTTACGACGGGATAGGGGCAAAACTGTTTTTT
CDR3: CASSYDGIGAKLFF

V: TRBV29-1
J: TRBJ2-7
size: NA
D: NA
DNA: TGCAGCGGCAGTCTAAGTGAACCCTACGAGCAGTACTTC
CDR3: CSGSLSEPYEQYF

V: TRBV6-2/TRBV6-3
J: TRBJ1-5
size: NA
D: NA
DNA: TGTGCTAGCAGTTACTATTGGCCAGGCAATCAGCCCCAGCATTTT
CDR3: CASSYYWPGNQPQHF

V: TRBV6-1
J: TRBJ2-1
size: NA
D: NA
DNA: TGTGCCAGCAGTGCGACAGAGGAGCGATACAATGAGCAGTTCTTT
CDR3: CASSATEERYNEQFF

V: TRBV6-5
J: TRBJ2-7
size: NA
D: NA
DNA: TGTGCCAGCAGTTACTCCAGGGACCCCTACGAGCCAAACTTC
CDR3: CASSYSRDPYEPNF

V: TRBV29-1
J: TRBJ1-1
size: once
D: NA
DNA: TGTAGCGTTGAAGGGGCCCCGACCGCTTTAGACGCTGGAGCTTTCTTT
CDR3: CSVEGAPTALDAGAFF

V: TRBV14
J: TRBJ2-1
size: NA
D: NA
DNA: TGTGCCAGTAGCCGCGGGGAGTACTACAATGAGCAGTTCTTC
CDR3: CASSRGEYYNEQFF

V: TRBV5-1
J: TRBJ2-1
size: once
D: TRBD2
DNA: TGCGCCAGCAGCTTTAGGACTAGCGGCAACGATGAGCAGTTCTTC
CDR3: CASSFRTSGNDEQFF

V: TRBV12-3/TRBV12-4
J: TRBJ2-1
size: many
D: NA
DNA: TGTGCCAGCAGTTTGAATAGCGGCATGGTTGAGCAGTTCTTC
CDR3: CASSLNSGMVEQFF

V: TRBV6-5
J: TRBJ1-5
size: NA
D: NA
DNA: TGTGCCAGTAGTTATTCAAGATCTGATCATCCCCAGCATTTT
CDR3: CASSYSRSDHPQHF

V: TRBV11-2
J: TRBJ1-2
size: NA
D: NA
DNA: TGTGCCAGCTGCTTAGAAACAGGGTGTCGAGGATATGGCTACACTTTC
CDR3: CASCLETGCRGYGYTF

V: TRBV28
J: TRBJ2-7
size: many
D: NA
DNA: TGTGCCAGCAGTCGGGACACCGTCTACGAGCAGTACTTC
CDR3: CASSRDTVYEQYF

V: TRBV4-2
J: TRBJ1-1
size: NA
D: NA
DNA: TGTGTCAGCAGCCAGGAGATCTACACTGAAGCTTTCTTT
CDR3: CVSSQEIYTEAFF

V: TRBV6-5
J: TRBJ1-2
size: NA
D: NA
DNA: TGTGCCAGCAGTTCAGGGAATGGCTATACCTTC
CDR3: CASSSGNGYTF

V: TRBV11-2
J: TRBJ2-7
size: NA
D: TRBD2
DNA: TGTGCCAGCAGCTTACATTTCAGCGGGAGACTTAGCGAGCACTACTTC
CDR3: CASSLHFSGRLSEHYF

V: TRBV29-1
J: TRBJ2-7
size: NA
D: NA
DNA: TGCAGCGTTAACCCCGGGGCCCGACCGGGGGCTACATATGGGCAGTGCTTC
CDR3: CSVNPGARPGATYGQCF

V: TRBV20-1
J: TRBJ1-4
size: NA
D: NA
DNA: TGCAGTGCTAGTCGCCGTTTGTCCCCGGTAGATAAACTGTTTTTT
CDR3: CSASRRLSPVDKLFF

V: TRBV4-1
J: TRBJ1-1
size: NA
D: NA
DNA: TGCGCAAGCTCCCGGGACCTATGGAACTCTGAATCTTTCTTT
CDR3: CASSRDLWNSESFF

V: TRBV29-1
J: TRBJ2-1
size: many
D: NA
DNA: TGCAGCGTTAATGGGGGGGGCGGGGGAGATGAGCAGTTCTTC
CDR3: CSVNGGGGGDEQFF

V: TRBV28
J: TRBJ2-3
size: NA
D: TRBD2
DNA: TGTGCCAGCAGTTGGGGGGGACCTAGCACAGATACGCAGTGTTTT
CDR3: CASSWGGPSTDTQCF

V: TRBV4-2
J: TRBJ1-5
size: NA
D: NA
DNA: TGTGCCAACCGCCAAGACCTCACTAGCAATCAGCCCCAACATTTT
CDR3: CANRQDLTSNQPQHF

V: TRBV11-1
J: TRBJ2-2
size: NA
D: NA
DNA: TGTGCCTGTAGACCTAGGGCCACCGGGGAGCTGCTATTT
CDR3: CACRPRATGELLF

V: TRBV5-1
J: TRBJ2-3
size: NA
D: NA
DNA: TGCGCCAGCAGCCGCGGACAGATACTCACAGATAGGCAGTATTTT
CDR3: CASSRGQILTDRQYF

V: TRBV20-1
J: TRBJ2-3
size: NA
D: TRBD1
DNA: TGCAGTGCTAGCGACAGGGGGCGCGCAGATACGCAGTATTTT
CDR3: CSASDRGRADTQYF

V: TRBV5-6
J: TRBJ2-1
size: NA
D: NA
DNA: TGTGCCAGCAGCTTATCTAGCAATGAGCAGTTCTTC
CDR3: CASSLSSNEQFF

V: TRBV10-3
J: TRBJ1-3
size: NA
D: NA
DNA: TGTACCATCATCCCGGATGCCCTCTCTGGAAACACCATATATTTC
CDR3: CTIIPDALSGNTIYF

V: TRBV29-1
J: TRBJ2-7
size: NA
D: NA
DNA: TGCAATGTTACGGGGCGGGCCTACGAGCAGTACTTC
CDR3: CNVTGRAYEQYF

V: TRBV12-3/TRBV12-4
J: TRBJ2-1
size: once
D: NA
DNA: TGTGCCAGTAGATTCCAAGGGGGCTTTGGGTCTAGCGGAGATTACAATGAGCAGTTCTTC
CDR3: CASRFQGGFGSSGDYNEQFF

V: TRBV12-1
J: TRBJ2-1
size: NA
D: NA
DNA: TGTGCCAGCAGCTTTGTACCCTGCGGGACTGGCAGGAGGGGTGAGCAGTTCTTC
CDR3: CASSFVPCGTGRRGEQFF

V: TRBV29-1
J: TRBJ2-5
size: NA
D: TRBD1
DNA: TGCAACGTTGGACAGGGGTCGGAGACCCAGTACTTC
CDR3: CNVGQGSETQYF

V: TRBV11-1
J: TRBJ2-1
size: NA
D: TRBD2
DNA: TGTGCTAGCAACTCAGGATTAGCGGGAGGGTTGCAGTTCTTC
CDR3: CASNSGLAGGLQFF

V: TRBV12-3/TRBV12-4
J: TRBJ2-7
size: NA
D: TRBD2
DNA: TGTGCTAGCAGTCACTCCCTCGGACTAGTGGGAGGTGGCTACGAGCAGTACTTC
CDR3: CASSHSLGLVGGGYEQYF

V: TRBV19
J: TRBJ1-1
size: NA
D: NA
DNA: TGTGCCAGTAGTATATCGGGGGATGTCCGCAGGGGCGACACTGAAGCTTTCTTT
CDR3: CASSISGDVRRGDTEAFF

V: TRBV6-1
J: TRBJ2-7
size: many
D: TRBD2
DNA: TGTGCCAGCAGTGCGGGACTAAACCACCGGTACGAGCAGTACTTC
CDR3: CASSAGLNHRYEQYF

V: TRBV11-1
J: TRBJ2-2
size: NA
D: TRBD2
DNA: TGTGCCAGGAGCGTAGCTGTCAGCGGGAGTTACTACACCGGGGAGCTGTTCTTT
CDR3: CARSVAVSGSYYTGELFF

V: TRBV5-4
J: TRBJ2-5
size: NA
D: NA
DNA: TGTGCCAGGAGCTCAACGGGTACTCAAGAGGCCCAGTATTTC
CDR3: CARSSTGTQEAQYF

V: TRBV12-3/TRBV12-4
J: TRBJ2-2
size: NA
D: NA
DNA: TGTACCAGCAAAAGAGACAGAAACACCGGGGAGCTGTTCTTT
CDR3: CTSKRDRNTGELFF

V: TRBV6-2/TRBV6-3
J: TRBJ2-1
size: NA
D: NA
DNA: TGTGCCACCAGTTACTCGCCTAATGACAATGAGCAGTTCTTC
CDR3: CATSYSPNDNEQFF

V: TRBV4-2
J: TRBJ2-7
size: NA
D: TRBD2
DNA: TGTGCCGGCAACCAAGAAGGACTTGCGGGAGAAGACCGCTACGAGCAGTACTTC
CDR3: CAGNQEGLAGEDRYEQYF

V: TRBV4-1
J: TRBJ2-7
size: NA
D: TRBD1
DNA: TGCGCCAGCAGCCAAAGCACAGGGGTCTGGGAGCAGTACTTC
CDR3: CASSQSTGVWEQYF

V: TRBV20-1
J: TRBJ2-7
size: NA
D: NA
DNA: TGCAGTGCTAGTGATGAGGATCTCTCCTATGAGCAGTACTTC
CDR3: CSASDEDLSYEQYF